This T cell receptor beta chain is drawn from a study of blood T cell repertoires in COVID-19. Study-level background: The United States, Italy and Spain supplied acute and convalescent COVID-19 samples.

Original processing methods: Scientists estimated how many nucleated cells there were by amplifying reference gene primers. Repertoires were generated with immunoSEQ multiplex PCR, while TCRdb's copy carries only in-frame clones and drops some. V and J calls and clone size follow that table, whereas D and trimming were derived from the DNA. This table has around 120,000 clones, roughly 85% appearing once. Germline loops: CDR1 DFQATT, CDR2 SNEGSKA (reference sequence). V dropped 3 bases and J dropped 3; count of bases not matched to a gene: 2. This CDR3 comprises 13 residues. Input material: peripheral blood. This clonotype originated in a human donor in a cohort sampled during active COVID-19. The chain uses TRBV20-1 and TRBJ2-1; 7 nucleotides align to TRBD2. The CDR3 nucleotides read TGCAGTGCTAGTGAGCGGGGCTACAATGAGCAGTTCTTC. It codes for CSASERGYNEQFF.